One and the same sample provided the 29 T cell receptor beta chains below, sequenced in a study of T-cell memory formation after mild COVID-19 (dated by TCRdb to the early 2020s). The receptor library was made with 5' RACE. Instrument used: Illumina NovaSeq 6000. TCRdb took the public reads, trimmed them with fastp at Q25, ran MiXCR for clone calling and kept in-frame beta chains. A single entry per CDR3 protein holds the most common genes and DNA from its merged rows. The sample includes hundreds of thousands of distinct CDR3 sequences, with about 23% observed a single time. Of the sample, about 12% falls within the top ten clones. The specimen sequenced was PBMCs or a T cell subset sorted from them (not recorded which). These TCRs come from an adult woman who had mild COVID-19 (a few samples of this study predate the infection). The sample titles of this study are shuffled in the database, so cell type and time point are left out; the donor was told from shared clones.

The chain carries TRBV6-5 and TRBJ1-5, with D hard to call. In germline, CDR1 is MNHEY, CDR2 SVGAGI. The CDR3 has 14 residues. V lost 0 bases to trimming and J lost 7 bases, with 10 bases between them. The CDR3 DNA reads as TGTGCCAGCAGTTACTCGGGTTCCGGACAGCCCCAGCATTTT. Its translation: CASSYSGSGQPQHF.

This clonotype was detected a few times. The rearrangement uses TRBV4-1 and TRBJ2-7, with a possible D match to TRBD2 (7 bases). Germline lookup yields CDR1 MGHRA and CDR2 YSYEKL. Trimming took 4 bases from V and 4 from J, leaving 17 bases between them. The CDR3 is made up of 15 amino acids. This CDR3 is CASSPEGGGSYEQYF. The CDR3 bases are TGCGCCAGCAGCCCCGAGGGAGGGGGTAGTTACGAGCAGTACTTC.

This chain links TRBV24-1 with TRBJ1-2; a weak D match, TRBD1 (5 bases). The germline V and J ends were trimmed by 5 bases and 9 bases, with 24 bases remaining between them. Germline values: CDR1 KGHDR, CDR2 SFDVKD. The length of the CDR3 is 16 residues. CDR3 coding DNA: TGTGCCACCAGTGGTAAGGAAAGGGGCACCGGAGAGAGCTACACCTTC. Its protein is CATSGKERGTGESYTF.

The chain joins TRBV5-5 to TRBJ2-1, with 7 nucleotides matching TRBD2. Unmatched junction bases numbered 6, after V lost 0 bases and J lost 0 bases. This CDR3 contains 17 residues. The germline V gene encodes CDR1 SGHKS and CDR2 YYEKEE (reference sequence). CDR3 region: CASSLELALSSYNEQFF. In DNA form, the CDR3 reads TGTGCCAGCAGCTTGGAACTAGCGCTTAGCTCCTACAATGAGCAGTTCTTC. Drawing the rest from reference TRBV5-5 and TRBJ2-1, the complete variable domain is DAGVTQSPTHLIKTRGQQVTLRCSPISGHKSVSWYQQVLGQGPQFIFQYYEKEERGRGNFPDRFSARQFPNYSSELNVNALLLGDSALYLCASSLELALSSYNEQFFGPGTRLTVL.

The CDR3 DNA reads as TGTGCCAGCAGTTACTCCAGACAGGGGAACACTGAAGCTTTCTTT. This codes for CASSYSRQGNTEAFF. The chain joins TRBV6-5 to TRBJ1-1; 7 positions match TRBD1. Trimming took 0 bases from V and 1 from J; bases not matched to a gene: 2. This CDR3 is 15 amino acids long. Germline loops: CDR1 MNHEY, CDR2 SVGAGI.

This chain uses TRBV6-6 with TRBJ2-6, with a weak D call TRBD1 (6 bases). The germline CDR1 and CDR2 sequences are MNHNY and SVGAGI (reference sequence). The V gene lost 4 bases and the J gene lost 2 bases, with 9 bases spanning the gap. The CDR3 has 15 amino acids. The CDR3 DNA sequence: TGTGCCAGCAGTTTAGCAGGGGCTGGGGCCAACGTCCTGACTTTC. Protein sequence: CASSLAGAGANVLTF.

The sample holds a few counts of this clonotype. This rearrangement joins TRBV12-3 or TRBV12-4 to TRBJ1-2, with TRBD1 as a possible D gene (6 bases). Between the trimmed V and J ends, which lost 5 bases and 7 bases, there was a span of 20 bases. The CDR3 loop spans 15 amino acids. CDR3: CASSHTDSYVGGYTF. The CDR3 nucleotides read TGTGCCAGCAGTCATACGGACAGCTACGTTGGTGGCTACACCTTC.

This clonotype was counted a few times. The chain carries TRBV21-1 and TRBJ2-5; the listed D gene, TRBD1, was not tested against the DNA. TRBV21-1 is annotated as a pseudogene. CDR3 size: 14 residues. The CDR3 coding sequence is TGTGCCAGCAGCAATAGAGCCCCCCGAGAGACCCAGTACTTC. Translating it yields CASSNRAPRETQYF.

This clonotype has a handful of counts. The rearrangement links TRBV4-3 to TRBJ2-3; D perhaps matches TRBD2 (6 bases). CDR3 length equals 15 residues. The V end lost 4 bases, the J end lost 8 bases, and 19 bases lay between the germline ends. Germline CDR1 reads LGHNA; CDR2 reads YSLEER. The CDR3 bases are TGCGCCAGCAGCCTAGCGGTCTACGACGTGGGTACGCAGTATTTT. Translating gives CASSLAVYDVGTQYF.

The chain uses TRBV9 and TRBJ2-1; perhaps TRBD2 as D (7 bases). The CDR3 contains 16 residues. Trimming took off 3 bases at V and 15 bases at J, with 28 bases between the two ends. The V gene's germline CDR1 is SGDLS and CDR2 YYNGEE. CDR3: CASSELRGGHFDTRFF. The CDR3 DNA reads as TGTGCCAGCAGCGAGCTAAGGGGGGGGCACTTCGACACACGGTTCTTC.

This clonotype appeared a few times. The chain joins TRBV4-1 to TRBJ2-1; a weak D match, TRBD1 (6 bases). The V gene's germline CDR1 is MGHRA and CDR2 YSYEKL. The CDR3 has 14 amino acids. V dropped 4 bases and J dropped 7 bases, with 14 bases sitting between them. CDR3 sequence reads: CASSPLGARNEQFF. CDR3 bases: TGCGCCAGCAGCCCTCTGGGGGCTAGGAATGAGCAGTTCTTC.

This clonotype was seen ten or more times. The chain is built from TRBV24-1 and TRBJ2-1; TRBD2 matches 13 bases. The CDR3 covers 14 residues. V shed 8 bases and J 10 bases; nucleotides not matched to a gene: 7. The germline CDR1 and CDR2 sequences are KGHDR and SFDVKD. The CDR3 DNA reads as TGTGCCACCATGACTAGCGGGAGGCTAAACGAGCAGTTCTTC. It specifies CATMTSGRLNEQFF.

This clonotype was counted only a few times. The J gene is TRBJ2-7, the V gene TRBV5-5; 10 bases map to TRBD2. Trimming removed 2 bases from V and 0 bases from J; junction bases left unmatched: 2. Germline CDR1 is SGHKS and CDR2 is YYEKEE (reference sequence). This CDR3 has 15 residues. The CDR3 here is CASSLGLAVSYEQYF. CDR3 bases: TGTGCCAGCAGCTTAGGACTAGCGGTCTCCTACGAGCAGTACTTC.

The chain links TRBV5-5 to TRBJ2-3, with a tentative D call TRBD2 (6 bases). V was trimmed by 2 bases and J by 1 base, leaving 8 bases between them. The CDR3 is 14 residues long. Germline lookup yields CDR1 SGHKS and CDR2 YYEKEE (reference sequence). CDR3 sequence: CASSFPGGTDTQYF. The CDR3 nucleotides read TGTGCCAGCAGCTTCCCGGGAGGCACAGATACGCAGTATTTT.

In this sample, this clonotype turned up a few times. J is TRBJ2-2 and V is TRBV29-1; TRBD2 matches at 7 bases. Germline-derived CDR1 and CDR2 are SQVTM and ANQGSEA. The CDR3 is made up of 15 amino acids. V trimming: 3 bases; J trimming: 3 bases; junction bases outside the gene matches: 7. The CDR3 sequence: CSVEWGGEYTGELFF. CDR3 nucleotide sequence: TGCAGCGTTGAGTGGGGAGGGGAGTACACCGGGGAGCTGTTTTTT.

This clonotype was observed a few times. The chain uses TRBV5-1 and TRBJ2-6; the match to TRBD1 covers 9 bases. The trim removed 4 bases at V and 1 base at J, leaving 9 bases unmatched. CDR3 length: 18 amino acids. Germline-derived CDR1 and CDR2 are SGHRS and YFSETQ. The DNA for the CDR3 is TGCGCCAGCAGCCAAGAGGGACAGGGAATTTCTGGGGCCAACGTCCTGACTTTC. Protein: CASSQEGQGISGANVLTF.

The chain carries TRBV2 and TRBJ2-1, with 8 bases lining up with TRBD2. With 0 bases clipped from V and 8 bases from J, the junction kept 9 bases outside the gene matches. Germline values: CDR1 SNHLY, CDR2 FYNNEI. The CDR3 is made up of 16 amino acids. CDR3 region: CASSEARAGVNHEQFF. DNA of the CDR3: TGTGCCAGCAGTGAAGCGCGAGCGGGGGTTAACCATGAGCAGTTCTTC.

The chain links TRBV20-1 to TRBJ2-3; TRBD1 aligns across 9 bases. Germline CDR1 is DFQATT and CDR2 is SNEGSKA (reference sequence). The CDR3 sequence is 18 residues long. V lost 7 bases to trimming and J lost 1 base; unmatched junction nucleotides: 18. CDR3 protein: CSGESPGQGEGGTDTQYF. CDR3 nucleotide sequence: TGCAGTGGAGAGTCCCCGGGACAGGGAGAGGGTGGCACAGATACGCAGTATTTT.

The chain joins TRBV6-5 to TRBJ1-1; no firm D call. Germline V gives CDR1 MNHEY, CDR2 SVGAGI. This CDR3 spans 13 amino acids. The V and J ends lost 7 bases and 1 base respectively, with 10 bases between them. CDR3 DNA sequence: TGTGCCAGCATCAAACCCGGGAACACTGAAGCTTTCTTT. Translated: CASIKPGNTEAFF.

The chain is built from TRBV12-3 or TRBV12-4 and TRBJ2-3; D tentatively reads TRBD1 or TRBD2 (5 bases each). The CDR3 runs to 15 residues. The ends were cut back, 1 base at V and 4 bases at J, with 12 bases in the middle. This CDR3 is CASSLGGWGPDTQYF. CDR3 nucleotides: TGTGCCAGCAGTTTAGGAGGGTGGGGACCAGATACGCAGTATTTT.

Only a few counts were recorded for this clonotype. The chain combines TRBV11-2 with TRBJ2-4; D is possibly TRBD2 (5 bases). Germline V gene lookup returns CDR1 SGHAT and CDR2 FQNNGV. This CDR3 has 13 residues. Deletions cut 4 bases from V and 6 bases from J, with 10 bases between. CDR3 in DNA: TGTGCCAGCAGCTACCCGGGAATAAACATTCAGTACTTC. This codes for CASSYPGINIQYF.

This clonotype was seen only a few times. The chain employs TRBV11-3 and TRBJ2-5, with D perhaps given as TRBD1 or TRBD2 (6 bases each). The length of the CDR3 is 15 residues. The germline V gene has CDR1 SGHNT and CDR2 YENEEA. Trimming cost V 0 bases and J 1 base, with 9 bases left between them. The CDR3 DNA follows: TGTGCCAGCAGCTTAGACCGGGGGCCCCAAGAGACCCAGTACTTC. Protein sequence: CASSLDRGPQETQYF.

This rearrangement joins TRBV7-6 to TRBJ2-3, with 8 bases lining up with TRBD2. V shed 2 bases, J shed 5 bases, and the junction held 6 bases outside the gene matches. The CDR3 spans 15 residues. Germline V gives CDR1 SGHVS, CDR2 FNYEAQ. In DNA, the CDR3 is TGTGCCAGCAGCTTACTGCGGGGGGCGCGAGATACGCAGTATTTT. Amino acids: CASSLLRGARDTQYF. The variable domain in full, completed from reference TRBV7-6 and TRBJ2-3, reads GAGVSQSPRYKVTKRGQDVALRCDPISGHVSLYWYRQALGQGPEFLTYFNYEAQQDKSGLPNDRFSAERPEGSISTLTIQRTEQRDSAMYRCASSLLRGARDTQYFGPGTRLTVL.

This clonotype has just a few counts. The rearrangement links TRBV7-9 to TRBJ2-7; a weak D match, TRBD1 (6 bases). The length of the CDR3 is 16 residues. Germline CDR1 reads SEHNR; CDR2 reads FQNEAQ (reference sequence). Between the trimmed V and J ends, which lost 6 bases and 7 bases, there was a span of 25 bases. This chain's CDR3 is CASSSRGTNKMGEQYF. Here the CDR3 DNA reads TGTGCCAGCAGTTCCAGAGGGACAAATAAGATGGGTGAGCAGTACTTC.

Only a few counts were recorded for this clonotype. The chain combines TRBV15 with TRBJ2-2; a possible D gene is TRBD1 (6 bases). The germline CDR1 and CDR2 sequences are LNHNV and YYDKDF (reference sequence). Trimming took off 3 bases at V and 6 bases at J, with 8 bases between the two ends. This CDR3 region has 13 residues. CDR3 loop: CATSSYRAGELFF. The DNA for the CDR3 is TGTGCCACCAGCAGCTACAGGGCCGGGGAGCTGTTTTTT.

This clonotype was seen only once. This sequence joins TRBV24-1 and TRBJ2-1; 9 nucleotides agree with TRBD2. The V and J ends lost 7 bases and 3 bases, in that order; junction bases with no gene match: 3. The CDR3 covers 14 residues. In germline, CDR1 is KGHDR, CDR2 SFDVKD. This CDR3 reads CATRSSGVYNEQFF. CDR3 coding DNA: TGTGCCACCAGATCTAGCGGGGTCTACAATGAGCAGTTCTTC.

This clonotype has more than one count but fewer than ten. This rearrangement joins TRBV12-3 or TRBV12-4 to TRBJ2-5, with D tentatively TRBD1 (6 bases). V was cut by 0 bases and J by 5 bases, with 10 bases left in between. This CDR3 comprises 14 residues. The CDR3 loop is CASSLAGASETQYF. CDR3 nucleotide sequence: TGTGCCAGCAGTTTAGCGGGGGCCTCGGAGACCCAGTACTTC.

This clonotype turned up a few times. The chain recombines TRBV5-8 with TRBJ1-1; 7 bases fit TRBD1. With 6 bases clipped from V and 7 bases from J, the junction kept 9 bases outside the gene matches. CDR3 length: 13 residues. In germline, CDR1 is SGHTS, CDR2 YDEGEE. DNA of the CDR3: TGTGCCAGCAAAAAGACCAGGGGGGATGAAGCTTTCTTT. The encoded protein is CASKKTRGDEAFF.

The chain employs TRBV6-5 and TRBJ2-1, with a tentative D call TRBD1 (6 bases). Germline V CDR1 and CDR2: MNHEY, SVGAGI. The ends were cut back, 5 bases at V and 6 bases at J, with 11 bases in the middle. CDR3 size: 13 residues. The CDR3 sequence: CASSPYRVNEQFF. CDR3 DNA sequence: TGTGCCAGCAGTCCCTACAGGGTCAATGAGCAGTTCTTC.